The 25 T cell receptor beta chains below all came from one sample that was sequenced in a study of blood T cell repertoires in COVID-19. Clones were sequenced by immunoSEQ multiplex PCR, and TCRdb holds only the in-frame ones, with some missing. This sample carries fewer than 50,000 clones, around 89% of them seen once, and the ten largest clones take over 7.5%. Sample: peripheral blood. These receptors were taken from a man aged 50 to 60 with active COVID-19.

J is TRBJ2-5 and V is TRBV2; 7 positions match TRBD1. The CDR3 consists of 12 residues. Germline values: CDR1 SNHLY, CDR2 FYNNEI. The junction had 2 bases not matched to a gene; V was cut back by 8 bases and J by 2 bases. The CDR3 DNA follows: TGTGCCAGCGGGACAGAACAAGAGACCCAGTACTTC. Its translation: CASGTEQETQYF.

This chain links TRBV27 with TRBJ1-2; 9 nucleotides line up with TRBD1. Germline CDR1 is MNHEY and CDR2 is SMNVEV (reference sequence). Trimming took 6 bases from V and 7 from J; bases not matched to a gene: 9. There are 14 residues in the CDR3. The DNA for the CDR3 is TGTGCCAGCAGCCTGGACAGGGGTTTGGGTGGCTACACCTTC. It yields the protein CASSLDRGLGGYTF.

This chain links TRBV7-2 with TRBJ1-1; no clear D. The V gene lost 8 bases and the J gene lost 1 base, with 14 bases spanning the gap. CDR3 size: 14 residues. CDR1 is SGHTA, CDR2 FQGNSA, per germline. Written as DNA, the CDR3 is TGTGCCAGCCAAACCGATCCCGGGAACACTGAAGCTTTCTTT. Protein: CASQTDPGNTEAFF.

The rearrangement links TRBV28 to TRBJ2-7; D remains ambiguous. V gave up 3 bases and J gave up 3 bases, with 9 bases separating them. Germline CDR1 is MDHEN and CDR2 is SYDVKM. This CDR3 comprises 13 residues. Written as DNA, the CDR3 is TGTGCCAGCAGTTTGGTCACGAGCTACGAGCAGTACTTC. This sequence encodes CASSLVTSYEQYF. The entire variable domain, with the rest obtained from reference TRBV28 and TRBJ2-7, is as follows: DVKVTQSSRYLVKRTGEKVFLECVQDMDHENMFWYRQDPGLGLRLIYFSYDVKMKEKGDIPEGYSVSREKKERFSLILESASTNQTSMYLCASSLVTSYEQYFGPGTRLTVT.

The chain joins TRBV4-1 to TRBJ1-4; D is unclear. This CDR3 has 14 residues. Germline V gene data show CDR1 as MGHRA and CDR2 as YSYEKL. V shed 4 bases and J shed 0 bases, with 6 bases lying between them. Written as DNA, the CDR3 is TGCGCCAGCAGCCCCTTCCCAACTAATGAAAAACTGTTTTTT. It encodes CASSPFPTNEKLFF.

The rearrangement uses TRBV5-1 and TRBJ1-4, with TRBD1 matching over 7 bases. V trimming: 0 bases; J trimming: 5 bases; junction bases outside the gene matches: 1. This CDR3 spans 14 amino acids. Germline loops: CDR1 SGHRS, CDR2 YFSETQ. This CDR3 reads CASSLGQGNEKLFF. CDR3 DNA: TGCGCCAGCAGCTTGGGACAGGGAAATGAAAAACTGTTTTTT.

The chain has TRBV4-3 and TRBJ2-7, with unresolved D. This CDR3 region has 14 residues. CDR1 is LGHNA, CDR2 YSLEER, per germline. Trimming took 0 bases from V and 0 from J, leaving 6 bases between them. The CDR3: CASSQDWSSYEQYF. CDR3 bases: TGCGCCAGCAGCCAAGATTGGAGCTCCTACGAGCAGTACTTC.

The CDR3 sequence: CASSIEDREAFF. CDR3 coding DNA: TGTGCCAGTAGTATAGAGGACAGGGAAGCTTTCTTT. The chain links TRBV19 to TRBJ1-1; 7 positions match TRBD1. The V gene's germline CDR1 is LNHDA and CDR2 SQIVND (reference sequence). V dropped 0 bases and J dropped 8; count of bases not matched to a gene: 0. The CDR3 consists of 12 residues.

The V gene is TRBV19, the J gene TRBJ1-2; maybe TRBD1 (5 bases). CDR1 is LNHDA, CDR2 SQIVND, per germline (reference sequence). V lost 3 bases to trimming and J lost 1 base, with 12 bases between them. This CDR3 is 15 amino acids long. The CDR3 DNA is TGTGCCAGTAGTATCAGCCAGGGATTTAACTATGGCTACACCTTC. Its protein is CASSISQGFNYGYTF.

V and J are TRBV7-2 and TRBJ2-2; 7 nucleotides match TRBD2. CDR3 length: 13 amino acids. Germline trimming cut 3 bases from V and 6 bases from J; bases unmatched to any gene: 1. Germline CDR1 reads SGHTA; CDR2 reads FQGNSA. The CDR3: CASSFTSAGELFF. In DNA, the CDR3 is TGTGCCAGCAGCTTCACTAGCGCCGGGGAGCTGTTTTTT.

The rearrangement uses TRBV7-8 and TRBJ2-7; 11 nucleotides align to TRBD1. Trimming at V came to 4 bases and at J to 7 bases, leaving 6 bases not matched to a gene. CDR3 length: 14 residues. CDR1 and CDR2 (germline): SGHVS, FQNEAQ. The CDR3 region is CASSWTGGLEEQYF. The DNA of the CDR3 is TGTGCCAGCAGCTGGACAGGGGGCCTAGAGGAGCAGTACTTC.

The chain uses TRBV6-1 and TRBJ1-2, with unresolved D. In germline, CDR1 is MNHNS, CDR2 SASEGT. This CDR3 has 15 residues. Trimming removed 1 base at V and 4 bases at J, with 13 bases between. CDR3 sequence (DNA): TGTGCCAGCAGTGAAGGGGCCACAGCTTCCTATGGCTACACCTTC. Translating gives CASSEGATASYGYTF.

V is TRBV19 and J is TRBJ2-5, with a possible D match to TRBD2 (7 bases). CDR1 and CDR2 from the germline V gene are LNHDA and SQIVND (reference sequence). CDR3 length: 14 residues. The V end was cut by 5 bases, the J end by 4 bases, with 14 bases between. This chain's CDR3 is CASSFRGARETQYF. The CDR3 DNA is TGTGCCAGTAGTTTTCGGGGGGCGAGAGAGACCCAGTACTTC.

This clone has just one count. This chain joins TRBV7-9 and TRBJ2-4, with D possibly being TRBD1 (5 bases). The CDR3 has 17 residues. With 4 bases removed from V and 0 bases from J, the gap between germline ends came to 16 bases. CDR1 SEHNR and CDR2 FQNEAQ come from the germline V gene (reference sequence). The CDR3 DNA is TGTGCCAGCAGCTCCCTATCCCTGGGGCTAGCCAAAAACATTCAGTACTTC. It is translated as CASSSLSLGLAKNIQYF.

The chain joins TRBV6-5 to TRBJ2-1; maybe TRBD1 (5 bases). Germline V lookup: CDR1 MNHEY, CDR2 SVGAGI. V lost 7 bases, J lost 3 bases, and 16 bases lay in between. The length of the CDR3 is 15 residues. CDR3 loop: CASISTESGYNEQFF. DNA of the CDR3: TGTGCCAGCATCTCGACAGAGAGTGGCTACAATGAGCAGTTCTTC.

DNA for the CDR3: TGTGCCACCAGCAGAGATACAGAATACAATGAGCAGTTCTTC. This translates into CATSRDTEYNEQFF. This rearrangement joins TRBV15 to TRBJ2-1; D not resolved. This CDR3 contains 14 residues. CDR1 and CDR2 from the germline V gene are LNHNV and YYDKDF (reference sequence). V lost 0 bases and J lost 4, with 7 bases in between. Drawing the rest from reference TRBV15 and TRBJ2-1, the complete variable domain is DAMVIQNPRYQVTQFGKPVTLSCSQTLNHNVMYWYQQKSSQAPKLLFHYYDKDFNNEADTPDNFQSRRPNTSFCFLDIRSPGLGDTAMYLCATSRDTEYNEQFFGPGTRLTVL.

The chain uses TRBV9 and TRBJ2-2; 13 bases fit TRBD2. Germline CDR1 reads SGDLS; CDR2 reads YYNGEE. The CDR3 spans 17 residues. J was trimmed by 4 bases and V by 0 bases; bases with no gene match: 3. This CDR3 reads CASSVGLAGGTTGELFF. The DNA of the CDR3 is TGTGCCAGCAGCGTAGGACTAGCGGGAGGTACCACCGGGGAGCTGTTTTTT.

The rearrangement uses TRBV5-4 and TRBJ1-2, with 7 bases lining up with TRBD1. V lost 4 bases to trimming and J lost 2 bases; unmatched junction nucleotides: 8. Germline CDR1 and CDR2: SGHNT and YYREEE (reference sequence). This CDR3 comprises 15 residues. As DNA, the CDR3 is TGTGCCAGCAGCCTTGGGGGACAGACGAACTATGGCTACACCTTC. It codes for CASSLGGQTNYGYTF.

The chain joins TRBV6-5 to TRBJ1-6; unclear D gene. With 8 bases removed from V and 7 bases from J, the gap between germline ends came to 9 bases. Per germline, CDR1 MNHEY and CDR2 SVGAGI. The CDR3 runs 12 residues. The CDR3 loop reads CASCRLNSPLHF. CDR3 DNA: TGTGCCAGCTGTCGGTTAAATTCACCCCTCCACTTT.

CDR3 loop: CASSPSSEQYF. The CDR3 bases are TGTGCCAGCAGCCCATCGAGCGAGCAGTACTTC. The J gene is TRBJ2-7, the V gene TRBV7-9; D is uncertain. The CDR3 contains 11 residues. The germline gives CDR1 SEHNR, CDR2 FQNEAQ (reference sequence). Trimming pared 5 bases from V and 6 bases from J, leaving 8 bases between.

The chain carries TRBV7-3 and TRBJ2-2, with D tentatively TRBD2 (5 bases). CDR3 length equals 16 residues. Germline CDR1 is SGHTA and CDR2 is FQGTGA. Trimming took 1 base from V and 5 from J, leaving 14 bases between them. The CDR3 loop reads CASSLNSPGSTGELFF. CDR3 sequence (DNA): TGTGCCAGCAGCTTAAACAGTCCGGGGAGTACCGGGGAGCTGTTTTTT.

The J gene is TRBJ2-5, the V gene TRBV5-1; D is ambiguous. CDR3 length: 14 amino acids. Germline lookup yields CDR1 SGHRS and CDR2 YFSETQ. The V end lost 4 bases, the J end lost 1 base, and 11 bases lay between the germline ends. The CDR3 nucleotides read TGCGCCAGCAGCACCTCTCGCAGCCAAGAGACCCAGTACTTC. Protein product: CASSTSRSQETQYF.

J is TRBJ1-5 and V is TRBV6-2 or TRBV6-3; no definite D call. Trimming took 0 bases from V and 0 from J, leaving 9 bases between them. CDR3 length: 16 amino acids. CDR1 is MNHEY, CDR2 SVGEGT, per germline. CDR3 bases: TGTGCCAGCAGTTACTCGCGGCAATATAGCAATCAGCCCCAGCATTTT. Amino acids: CASSYSRQYSNQPQHF.

The J gene is TRBJ2-3, the V gene TRBV2; 8 nucleotides match TRBD2. Germline loops: CDR1 SNHLY, CDR2 FYNNEI. This CDR3 contains 13 residues. With 11 bases clipped from V and 3 bases from J, the junction kept 7 bases outside the gene matches. CDR3 amino acids: CARGGKITDTQYF. The DNA of the CDR3 is TGTGCCCGCGGGGGGAAGATAACAGATACGCAGTATTTT.

The chain couples TRBV10-3 to TRBJ2-7; TRBD2 might be the D (6 bases). V was cut by 5 bases and J by 0 bases, with 11 bases left in between. Germline V gene lookup returns CDR1 ENHRY and CDR2 SYGVKD. The CDR3 loop spans 14 amino acids. Here the CDR3 reads CAISLAGSSYEQYF. The CDR3, as DNA: TGTGCCATCAGTCTGGCGGGGAGCTCCTACGAGCAGTACTTC.